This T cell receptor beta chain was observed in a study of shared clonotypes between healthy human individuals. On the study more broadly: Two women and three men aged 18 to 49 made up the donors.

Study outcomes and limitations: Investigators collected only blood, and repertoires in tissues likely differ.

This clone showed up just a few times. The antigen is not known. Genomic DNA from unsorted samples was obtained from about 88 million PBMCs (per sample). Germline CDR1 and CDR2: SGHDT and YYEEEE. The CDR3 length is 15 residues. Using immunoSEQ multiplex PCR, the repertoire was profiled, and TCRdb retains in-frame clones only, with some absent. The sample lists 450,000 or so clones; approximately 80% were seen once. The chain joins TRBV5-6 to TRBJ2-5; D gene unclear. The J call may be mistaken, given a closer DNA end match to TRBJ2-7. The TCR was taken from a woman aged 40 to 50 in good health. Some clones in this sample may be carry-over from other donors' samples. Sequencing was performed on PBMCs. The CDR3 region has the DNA TGTGCCAGCAGCTTGTTAAGTGCCCCGGCCTTCGAGCAGTACTTC. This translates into CASSLLSAPAFEQYF.